The 13 T cell receptor beta chains given below trace back to one sample, sequenced in a study of cytomegalovirus exposure and HLA in healthy donors. The study ran its PCR with 60 Vbeta and 13 Jbeta primers. Assay: immunoSEQ multiplex PCR; the TCRdb copy retains only in-frame clones and omits some. The sample contains 130,000 to 150,000 clones, approximately 80% of which appear only once. Sequenced sample: PBMCs. The receptors derive from a woman aged 40-49 years in good health and CMV-seropositive.

The chain is built from TRBV5-4 and TRBJ2-1; perhaps TRBD2 as D (5 bases). V was pared by 4 bases and J by 7 bases, with 18 bases between. The CDR3 consists of 15 residues. Germline assignment: CDR1 SGHNT and CDR2 YYREEE (reference sequence). As DNA, the CDR3 is TGTGCCAGCAGCCCCCTTGAGGGTCTCGCGAATGAGCAGTTCTTC. The encoded protein is CASSPLEGLANEQFF.

This CDR3 is CASSLAPGGGGYEQYF. CDR3 sequence (DNA): TGTGCCAGCAGCTTGGCACCCGGGGGCGGGGGCTACGAGCAGTACTTC. The chain combines TRBV5-5 with TRBJ2-7; TRBD2 might be the D (7 bases). Germline V gene sequence: CDR1 SGHKS, CDR2 YYEKEE (reference sequence). This CDR3 has 16 residues. V gave up 0 bases and J gave up 3 bases, with 16 bases separating them. Full variable domain (outside the CDR3, taken from reference TRBV5-5 and TRBJ2-7): DAGVTQSPTHLIKTRGQQVTLRCSPISGHKSVSWYQQVLGQGPQFIFQYYEKEERGRGNFPDRFSARQFPNYSSELNVNALLLGDSALYLCASSLAPGGGGYEQYFGPGTRLTVT.

V usage is TRBV9 and J usage is TRBJ2-1; 7 bases fit TRBD2. Germline V CDR1 and CDR2: SGDLS, YYNGEE. J was trimmed by 0 bases and V by 0 bases; bases with no gene match: 18. This CDR3 region has 21 residues. The CDR3 reads CASSVDLSVIGRFSSYNEQFF. CDR3 nucleotide sequence: TGTGCCAGCAGCGTAGATCTCAGTGTGATCGGGAGGTTTAGCTCCTACAATGAGCAGTTCTTC.

This sequence joins TRBV19 and TRBJ1-5; 8 bases map to TRBD1. V gave up 5 bases and J gave up 4 bases; unmatched junction bases: 4. Germline assignment: CDR1 LNHDA and CDR2 SQIVND (reference sequence). The CDR3 loop spans 14 amino acids. DNA of the CDR3: TGTGCCAGTAGTGGGACAGGAGAGAATCAGCCCCAGCATTTT. This gives the protein CASSGTGENQPQHF.

As to this clone: Other DNA sequences of this sample code for an identical CDR3. The V call is TRBV5-1, the J call TRBJ2-7; the match to TRBD2 covers 7 bases. Germline CDR1 and CDR2: SGHRS and YFSETQ. Germline trimming cut 3 bases from V and 1 base from J; bases unmatched to any gene: 4. The CDR3 consists of 14 residues. The CDR3 loop is CASSSQGGSYEQYF. The CDR3 DNA sequence: TGCGCCAGCAGCTCCCAGGGAGGGTCCTACGAGCAGTACTTC.

This chain links TRBV7-2 with TRBJ1-1, with 9 nucleotides matching TRBD1. This CDR3 region has 15 residues. Losses at the gene ends were 5 bases for V and 3 bases for J; bases not matched to a gene: 7. CDR1 is SGHTA, CDR2 FQGNSA, per germline. CDR3 DNA sequence: TGTGCCAGCAGCAATACCGGGACAGGGTACACTGAAGCTTTCTTT. This gives the protein CASSNTGTGYTEAFF.

This chain links TRBV19 with TRBJ1-5; the D is unclear. V was clipped by 6 bases and J by 1 base, with 4 bases between them. There are 12 residues in the CDR3. Germline V CDR1 and CDR2: LNHDA, SQIVND (reference sequence). The CDR3 here is CASRESNQPQHF. CDR3 DNA sequence: TGTGCCAGTAGGGAGAGCAATCAGCCCCAGCATTTT.

This chain links TRBV5-5 with TRBJ2-7; TRBD2 aligns across 7 bases. After removal of 3 bases from V and 0 bases from J, the junction contained 3 bases not matched to a gene. Germline-derived CDR1 and CDR2 are SGHKS and YYEKEE (reference sequence). The CDR3 runs 14 residues. This chain's CDR3 is CASSSGDYSYEQYF. Here the CDR3 DNA reads TGTGCCAGCAGCTCCGGGGACTACTCCTACGAGCAGTACTTC.

This chain uses TRBV9 with TRBJ1-2, with unresolved D. This CDR3 spans 15 amino acids. Trimming took off 3 bases at V and 0 bases at J, with 12 bases between the two ends. Germline V gene data show CDR1 as SGDLS and CDR2 as YYNGEE. The chain's CDR3 is CASSATGRPNYGYTF. In nucleotides, the CDR3 is TGTGCCAGCAGCGCGACCGGGAGACCTAACTATGGCTACACCTTC.

There are a few counts of this clone. This chain joins TRBV7-6 and TRBJ2-7; D uncertain. Trimming cost V 5 bases and J 2 bases, with 13 bases left between them. This CDR3 contains 14 residues. CDR1 and CDR2 from the germline V gene are SGHVS and FNYEAQ. CDR3 amino acids: CASSTRQRPYEQYF. The DNA of the CDR3 is TGTGCCAGCAGCACCCGACAAAGGCCCTACGAGCAGTACTTC.

The chain carries TRBV28 and TRBJ1-6; TRBD1 matches 9 bases. This CDR3 contains 14 residues. The V and J ends lost 5 bases and 7 bases, in that order; junction bases with no gene match: 3. CDR1 is MDHEN and CDR2 is SYDVKM in the germline V gene. This CDR3 is CASSRGTGNSPLHF. In DNA form, the CDR3 reads TGTGCCAGCAGTCGTGGGACAGGGAATTCACCCCTCCACTTT.

The rearrangement uses TRBV6-5 and TRBJ2-3; 9 nucleotides align to TRBD2. Germline loops: CDR1 MNHEY, CDR2 SVGAGI. There are 16 residues in the CDR3. V was clipped by 1 base and J by 2 bases; unmatched bases: 4. CDR3 sequence (DNA): TGTGCCAGCAGTTACTTAGCGGGGGCTGACACAGATACGCAGTATTTT. It specifies CASSYLAGADTDTQYF.

The chain is built from TRBV6-1 and TRBJ2-7, with TRBD2 as a possible D gene (6 bases). This CDR3 region has 14 residues. Trimming cost V 8 bases and J 3 bases, with 17 bases left between them. Germline V CDR1 and CDR2: MNHNS, SASEGT. CDR3 region: CASSQGGDHYEQYF. CDR3 sequence (DNA): TGTGCCAGCTCTCAGGGCGGGGATCACTACGAGCAGTACTTC.